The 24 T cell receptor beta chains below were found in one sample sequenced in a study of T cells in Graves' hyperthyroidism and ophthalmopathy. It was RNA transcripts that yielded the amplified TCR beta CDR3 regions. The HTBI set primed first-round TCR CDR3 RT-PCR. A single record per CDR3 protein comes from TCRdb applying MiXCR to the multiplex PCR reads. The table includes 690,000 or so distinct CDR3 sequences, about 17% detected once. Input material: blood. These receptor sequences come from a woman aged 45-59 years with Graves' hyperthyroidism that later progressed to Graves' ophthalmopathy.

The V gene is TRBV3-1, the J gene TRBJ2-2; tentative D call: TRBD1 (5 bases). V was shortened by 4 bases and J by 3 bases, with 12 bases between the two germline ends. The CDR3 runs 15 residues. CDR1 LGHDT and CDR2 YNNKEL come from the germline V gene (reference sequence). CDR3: CASSLQGRHTGELFF. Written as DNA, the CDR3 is TGTGCCAGCAGCCTCCAGGGTCGCCACACCGGGGAGCTGTTTTTT.

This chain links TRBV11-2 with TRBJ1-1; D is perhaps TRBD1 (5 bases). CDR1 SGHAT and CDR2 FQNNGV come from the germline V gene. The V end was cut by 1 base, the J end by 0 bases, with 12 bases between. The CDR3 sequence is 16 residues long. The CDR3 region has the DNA TGTGCCAGCAGCTTAGCCGGGGGGGGGGTGAACACTGAAGCTTTCTTT. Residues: CASSLAGGGVNTEAFF.

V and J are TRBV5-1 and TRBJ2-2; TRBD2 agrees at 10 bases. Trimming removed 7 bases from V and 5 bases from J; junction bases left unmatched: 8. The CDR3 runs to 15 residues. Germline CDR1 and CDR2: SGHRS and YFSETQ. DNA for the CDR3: TGCGCCAGCCGAAGGGCTAGCGGGGGAACCGGGGAGCTGTTTTTT. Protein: CASRRASGGTGELFF.

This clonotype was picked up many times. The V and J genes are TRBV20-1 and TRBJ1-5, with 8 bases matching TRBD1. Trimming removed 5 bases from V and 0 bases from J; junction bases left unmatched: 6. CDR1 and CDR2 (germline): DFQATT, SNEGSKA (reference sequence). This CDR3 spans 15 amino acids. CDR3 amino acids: CSAGTGANSNQPQHF. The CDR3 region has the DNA TGCAGTGCTGGGACAGGCGCTAATAGCAATCAGCCCCAGCATTTT.

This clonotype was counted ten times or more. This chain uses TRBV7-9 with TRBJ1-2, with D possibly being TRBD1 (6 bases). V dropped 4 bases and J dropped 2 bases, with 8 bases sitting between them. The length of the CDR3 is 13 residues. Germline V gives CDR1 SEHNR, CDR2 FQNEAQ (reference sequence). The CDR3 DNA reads TGTGCCAGCAGCTACACAGGGAACTATGGCTACACCTTC. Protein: CASSYTGNYGYTF.

The CDR3 DNA follows: TGTGCCAGCAGTCTCATTGATCGCACTGAAGCTTTCTTT. Translated: CASSLIDRTEAFF. This chain connects TRBV12-3 or TRBV12-4 to TRBJ1-1; D gene ambiguous. V lost 5 bases and J lost 4, with 11 bases in between. This CDR3 has 13 amino acids.

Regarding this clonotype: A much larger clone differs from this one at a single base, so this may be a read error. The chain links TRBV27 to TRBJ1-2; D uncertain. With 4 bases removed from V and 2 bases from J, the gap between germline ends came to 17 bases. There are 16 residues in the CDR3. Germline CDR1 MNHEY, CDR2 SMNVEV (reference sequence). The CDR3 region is CASSSLVPTANYGYTF. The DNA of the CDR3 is TGTGCCAGCAGTTCGCTGGTCCCTACAGCAAACTATGGCTACACCTTC.

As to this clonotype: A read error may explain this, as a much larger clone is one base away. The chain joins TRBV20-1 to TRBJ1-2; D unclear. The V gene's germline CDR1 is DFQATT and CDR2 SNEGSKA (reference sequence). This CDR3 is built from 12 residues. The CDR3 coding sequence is TGCAGTGCTAGAGCTGCACCCTATGGCGACACCTTC. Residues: CSARAAPYGDTF.

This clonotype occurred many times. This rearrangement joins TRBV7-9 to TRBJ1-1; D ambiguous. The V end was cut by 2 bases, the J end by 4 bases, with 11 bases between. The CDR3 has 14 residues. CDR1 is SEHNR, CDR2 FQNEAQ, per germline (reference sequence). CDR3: CASSLRQGRTEAFF. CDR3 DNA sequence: TGTGCCAGCAGCTTACGACAAGGACGCACTGAAGCTTTCTTT.

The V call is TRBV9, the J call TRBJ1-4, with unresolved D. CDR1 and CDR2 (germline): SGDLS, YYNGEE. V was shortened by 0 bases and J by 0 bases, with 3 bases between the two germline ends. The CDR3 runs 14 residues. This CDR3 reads CASSVDATNEKLFF. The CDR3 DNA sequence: TGTGCCAGCAGCGTAGATGCAACTAATGAAAAACTGTTTTTT.

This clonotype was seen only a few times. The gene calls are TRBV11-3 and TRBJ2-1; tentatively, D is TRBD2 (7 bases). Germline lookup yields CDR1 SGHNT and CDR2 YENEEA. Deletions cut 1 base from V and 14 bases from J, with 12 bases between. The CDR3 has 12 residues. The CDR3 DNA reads TGTGCCAGCAGCTTAGCCGGGGGGCAGGAGTTCTTC. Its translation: CASSLAGGQEFF.

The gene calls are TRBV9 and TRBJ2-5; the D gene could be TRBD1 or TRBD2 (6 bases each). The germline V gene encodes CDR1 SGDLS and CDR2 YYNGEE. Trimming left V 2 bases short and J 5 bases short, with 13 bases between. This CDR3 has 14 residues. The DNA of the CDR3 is TGTGCCAGCAGCGTTGTTGGGGGGCCGGAGACCCAGTACTTC. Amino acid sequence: CASSVVGGPETQYF.

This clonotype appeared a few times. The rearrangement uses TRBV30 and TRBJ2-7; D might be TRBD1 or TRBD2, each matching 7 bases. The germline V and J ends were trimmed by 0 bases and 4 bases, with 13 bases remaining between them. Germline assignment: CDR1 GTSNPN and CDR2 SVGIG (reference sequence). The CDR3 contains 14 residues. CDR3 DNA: TGTGCCTGGAGTGTGGGCAGGGGGGGATACGAGCAGTACTTC. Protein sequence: CAWSVGRGGYEQYF.

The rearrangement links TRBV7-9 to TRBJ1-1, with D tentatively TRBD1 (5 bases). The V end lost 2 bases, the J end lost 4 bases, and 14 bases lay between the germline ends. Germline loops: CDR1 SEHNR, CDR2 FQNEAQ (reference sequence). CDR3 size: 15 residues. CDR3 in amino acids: CASSLSRVTLTEAFF. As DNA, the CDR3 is TGTGCCAGCAGCTTAAGCAGGGTGACACTCACTGAAGCTTTCTTT.

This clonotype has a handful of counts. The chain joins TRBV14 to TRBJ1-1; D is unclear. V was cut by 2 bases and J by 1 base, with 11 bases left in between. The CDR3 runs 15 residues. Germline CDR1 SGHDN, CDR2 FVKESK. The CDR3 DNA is TGTGCCAGCAGCCAACTTTCGGGCAGGAACACTGAAGCTTTCTTT. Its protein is CASSQLSGRNTEAFF.

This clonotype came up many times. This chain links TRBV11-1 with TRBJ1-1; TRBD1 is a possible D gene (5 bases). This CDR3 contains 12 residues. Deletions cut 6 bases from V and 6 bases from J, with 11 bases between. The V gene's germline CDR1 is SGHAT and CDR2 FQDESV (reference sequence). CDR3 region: CASSRRASEAFF. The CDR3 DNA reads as TGTGCCAGCAGTCGCAGGGCTTCTGAAGCTTTCTTT.

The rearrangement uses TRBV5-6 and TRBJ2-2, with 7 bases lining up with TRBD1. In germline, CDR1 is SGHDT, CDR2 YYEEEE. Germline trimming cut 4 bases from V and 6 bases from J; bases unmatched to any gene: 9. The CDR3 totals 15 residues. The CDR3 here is CASSNRGLVAGELFF. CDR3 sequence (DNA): TGTGCCAGCAGCAACAGGGGCCTGGTGGCCGGGGAGCTGTTTTTT.

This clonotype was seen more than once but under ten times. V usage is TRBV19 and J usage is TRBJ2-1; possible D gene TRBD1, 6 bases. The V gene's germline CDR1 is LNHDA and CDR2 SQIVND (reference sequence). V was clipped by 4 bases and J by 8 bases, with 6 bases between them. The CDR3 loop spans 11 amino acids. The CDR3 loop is CASSNRDEQFF. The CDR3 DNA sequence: TGTGCCAGTAGTAACAGGGATGAGCAGTTCTTC.

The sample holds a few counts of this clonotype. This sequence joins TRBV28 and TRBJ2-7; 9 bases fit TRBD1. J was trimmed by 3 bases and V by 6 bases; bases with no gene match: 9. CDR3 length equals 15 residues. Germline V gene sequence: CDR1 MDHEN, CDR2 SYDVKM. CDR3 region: CASRYTGGQFYEQYF. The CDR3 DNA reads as TGTGCCAGCAGGTATACAGGGGGCCAATTCTACGAGCAGTACTTC.

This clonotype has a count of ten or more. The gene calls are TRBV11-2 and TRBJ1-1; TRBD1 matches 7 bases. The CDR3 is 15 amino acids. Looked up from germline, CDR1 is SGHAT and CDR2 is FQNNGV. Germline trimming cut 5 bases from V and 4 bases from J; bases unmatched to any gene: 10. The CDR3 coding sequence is TGTGCCAGCAGCCATTTACAGGGGAAGGGCACTGAAGCTTTCTTT. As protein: CASSHLQGKGTEAFF.

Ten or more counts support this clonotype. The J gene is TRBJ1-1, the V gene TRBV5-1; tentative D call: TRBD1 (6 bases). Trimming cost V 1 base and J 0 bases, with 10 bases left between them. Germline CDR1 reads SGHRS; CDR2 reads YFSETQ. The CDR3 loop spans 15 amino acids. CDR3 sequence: CASSLRGGMNTEAFF. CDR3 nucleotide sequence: TGCGCCAGCAGCTTGAGAGGGGGGATGAACACTGAAGCTTTCTTT.

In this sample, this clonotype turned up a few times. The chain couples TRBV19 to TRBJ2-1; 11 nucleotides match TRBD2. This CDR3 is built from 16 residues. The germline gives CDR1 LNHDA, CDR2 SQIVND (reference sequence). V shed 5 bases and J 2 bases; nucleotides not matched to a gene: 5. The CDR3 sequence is CASSSGLAVAYNEQFF. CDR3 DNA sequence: TGTGCCAGTAGTTCGGGACTAGCGGTCGCCTACAATGAGCAGTTCTTC.

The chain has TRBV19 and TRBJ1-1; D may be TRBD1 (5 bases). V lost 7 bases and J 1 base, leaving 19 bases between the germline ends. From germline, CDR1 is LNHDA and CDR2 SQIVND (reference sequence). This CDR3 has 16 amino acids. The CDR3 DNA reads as TGTGCCAGTACCTTAGGGACTGGATATGGGAACACTGAAGCTTTCTTT. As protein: CASTLGTGYGNTEAFF.

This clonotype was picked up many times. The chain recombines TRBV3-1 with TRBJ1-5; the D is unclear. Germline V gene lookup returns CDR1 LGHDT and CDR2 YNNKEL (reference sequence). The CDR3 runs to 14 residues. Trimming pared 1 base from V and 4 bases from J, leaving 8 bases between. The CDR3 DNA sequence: TGTGCCAGCAGCCAAGCTCGAGGAAATCAGCCCCAGCATTTT. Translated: CASSQARGNQPQHF. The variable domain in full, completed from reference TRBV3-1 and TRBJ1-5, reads DTAVSQTPKYLVTQMGNDKSIKCEQNLGHDTMYWYKQDSKKFLKIMFSYNNKELIINETVPNRFSPKSPDKAHLNLHINSLELGDSAVYFCASSQARGNQPQHFGDGTRLSIL.